This entry is about one TCR beta chain. Its antigen is unidentified. There are 13 residues in the CDR3. The V end lost 3 bases, the J end lost 1 base, and 9 bases lay between the germline ends. CDR1 SQVTM and CDR2 ANQGSEA come from the germline V gene. Peripheral blood was drawn, approximately 9.4 milliliters per donor. Sample-barcoded 5' priming and a J-beta primer mix drove a second PCR of roughly 7 to 11 cycles. TCRdb ran MiXCR on the 5' RACE reads and lists one entry per CDR3 protein. The sample lists roughly 860,000 distinct CDR3 sequences, under 80% occurring once. This record comes from a study of blood T cells in healthy people across ages. Whole-study findings and limits: Long-lived donors exceeded aged donors in naive CD4+ cells and diversity.

The chain couples TRBV29-1 to TRBJ1-2; D may be TRBD1 (6 bases). This TCR came from a man aged 25 to 45 in good health. Sequenced sample: blood. Here the CDR3 DNA reads TGCAGCGTTGAGGGGGGCATTAACTATGGCTACACCTTC. Its translation: CSVEGGINYGYTF.